Listed here are 14 T cell receptor beta chains from one sample, sequenced in a study of chemoradiotherapy in HPV16-positive cancers. Repertoires were generated with immunoSEQ multiplex PCR, while TCRdb's copy carries only in-frame clones and drops some. Seen here are 3,500 to 5,000 clones, 65% to 85% observed once, and the top ten hold less than 20%. The source was tumor tissue, collected from a patient who underwent chemoradiotherapy. Every receptor here comes from a human donor with HPV-associated anogenital cancer.

The chain joins TRBV18 to TRBJ2-5; D assignment may be TRBD1 or TRBD2 (5 bases each). TRBJ2-7 matches the DNA end more closely, so the J call is doubtful. From germline, CDR1 is KGHSH and CDR2 LQKENI. CDR3 size: 12 residues. CDR3 in amino acids: CASSPGAGEQYF. The CDR3 DNA reads TGTGCCAGCTCACCAGGGGCGGGCGAGCAGTACTTC.

This chain links TRBV5-4 with TRBJ2-7, with D possibly being TRBD1 (5 bases). Germline assignment: CDR1 SGHNT and CDR2 YYREEE (reference sequence). The V end lost 2 bases, the J end lost 3 bases, and 6 bases lay between the germline ends. The CDR3 runs 12 residues. CDR3 DNA: TGTGCCAGCAGCTTCGACAGCTACGAGCAGTACTTC. Amino acids: CASSFDSYEQYF.

The rearrangement links TRBV5-1 to TRBJ1-5; D remains unclear. V was cut by 0 bases and J by 3 bases, with 10 bases left in between. From germline, CDR1 is SGHRS and CDR2 YFSETQ. There are 15 residues in the CDR3. The CDR3 spells CASSLGGAINQPQHF. The CDR3 DNA reads as TGCGCCAGCAGCTTGGGGGGAGCAATCAATCAGCCCCAGCATTTT.

The chain employs TRBV6-5 and TRBJ2-4; tentative D call: TRBD2 (5 bases). Germline V CDR1 and CDR2: MNHEY, SVGAGI. Trimming took 2 bases from V and 0 from J, leaving 8 bases between them. The CDR3 spans 15 residues. The CDR3 DNA sequence: TGTGCCAGCAGTTACGCGGGCCTAGCCAAAAACATTCAGTACTTC. It yields the protein CASSYAGLAKNIQYF.

This clone was found once. V usage is TRBV7-8 and J usage is TRBJ1-2; D possibly corresponds to TRBD1 (6 bases). Germline V gives CDR1 SGHVS, CDR2 FQNEAQ. Between the trimmed V and J ends, which lost 5 bases and 6 bases, there was a span of 13 bases. The CDR3 contains 13 residues. The CDR3 region has the DNA TGTGCCAGCAGCCCGCAGAGGGGGAATGGCTACACCTTC. It is translated as CASSPQRGNGYTF.

The chain carries TRBV30 and TRBJ2-7, with TRBD1 matching over 11 bases. J gave up 6 bases and V 8 bases, and 9 bases lay outside the gene matches. There are 13 residues in the CDR3. Germline lookup yields CDR1 GTSNPN and CDR2 SVGIG (reference sequence). The CDR3 protein is CAGGQGEVSEQYF. In DNA, the CDR3 is TGTGCCGGGGGACAGGGGGAAGTTTCCGAGCAGTACTTC.

This clone was detected a few times. The V call is TRBV30, the J call TRBJ1-3; D unclear. The V end lost 7 bases, the J end lost 0 bases, and 13 bases lay between the germline ends. Germline-derived CDR1 and CDR2 are GTSNPN and SVGIG (reference sequence). CDR3 length equals 14 residues. The DNA of the CDR3 is TGTGCCTTGAGAAACAGCTACTCTGGAAACACCATATATTTT. It translates to CALRNSYSGNTIYF. Based on the CDR3 plus reference TRBV30 and TRBJ1-3, the full variable domain is SQTIHQWPATLVQPVGSPLSLECTVEGTSNPNLYWYRQAAGRGLQLLFYSVGIGQISSEVPQNLSASRPQDRQFILSSKKLLLSDSGFYLCALRNSYSGNTIYFGEGSWLTVV.

This chain uses TRBV7-9 with TRBJ1-6; perhaps TRBD1 as D (5 bases). This CDR3 is 13 amino acids long. V shed 4 bases and J shed 8 bases, with 9 bases lying between them. The germline V gene encodes CDR1 SEHNR and CDR2 FQNEAQ (reference sequence). For the CDR3, the DNA is TGTGCCAGCAGCTCCTCGGGGGATTCACCCCTCCACTTT. The encoded protein is CASSSSGDSPLHF.

This sequence joins TRBV19 and TRBJ2-2, with 7 bases aligning to TRBD1. CDR1 and CDR2 from the germline V gene are LNHDA and SQIVND (reference sequence). This CDR3 contains 16 residues. The trim removed 6 bases at V and 4 bases at J, leaving 11 bases unmatched. The CDR3 nucleotides are TGTGCCAGTAGCGCCTTAAACAGGGGAAGCACCGGGGAGCTGTTTTTT. Protein sequence: CASSALNRGSTGELFF.

This clone was counted between two and nine times. The chain employs TRBV30 and TRBJ2-3, with 10 bases fitting TRBD2. The CDR3 runs to 15 residues. Germline lookup yields CDR1 GTSNPN and CDR2 SVGIG (reference sequence). V lost 7 bases to trimming and J lost 5 bases; unmatched junction nucleotides: 12. This chain's CDR3 is CAFLAAGGPVDTQYF. CDR3 sequence (DNA): TGTGCCTTCCTCGCAGCGGGGGGGCCGGTAGATACGCAGTATTTT.

The rearrangement joins TRBV10-3 to TRBJ2-3; TRBD2 matches at 13 bases. Trimming at V came to 4 bases and at J to 9 bases, leaving 4 bases not matched to a gene. The CDR3 runs 14 residues. The germline gives CDR1 ENHRY, CDR2 SYGVKD. CDR3 sequence (DNA): TGTGCCATCAGTGGGACTAGCGGGAGCGGCACGCAGTATTTT. Translation gives CAISGTSGSGTQYF.

By share of the sample, this clone is hyperexpanded (1% or more). This chain links TRBV19 with TRBJ1-6; D ambiguous. The CDR3 spans 14 residues. Germline assignment: CDR1 LNHDA and CDR2 SQIVND (reference sequence). Trimming took off 8 bases at V and 9 bases at J, with 17 bases between the two ends. CDR3: CASSKSGGASPLHF. The CDR3 nucleotides are TGTGCCAGTTCCAAGTCAGGAGGCGCTTCACCCCTCCACTTT.

The rearrangement links TRBV29-1 to TRBJ2-7, with TRBD1 matching over 9 bases. Germline V gives CDR1 SQVTM, CDR2 ANQGSEA. This CDR3 region has 12 residues. V lost 6 bases, J lost 6 bases, and 6 bases stayed unmatched. The CDR3 nucleotides are TGCAGCGTGACGGGACAGGGCCTCGAGCAGTACTTC. Translation: CSVTGQGLEQYF.

This clone was detected a few times. The chain links TRBV4-1 to TRBJ2-7, with 9 bases lining up with TRBD1. This CDR3 has 15 amino acids. The V gene end was trimmed by 0 bases and the J gene end by 4 bases; junction bases not matched to a gene: 4. Germline CDR1 is MGHRA and CDR2 is YSYEKL. CDR3 nucleotides: TGCGCCAGCAGCCAAGAGGGACAGGGTGGATACGAGCAGTACTTC. Translating gives CASSQEGQGGYEQYF.